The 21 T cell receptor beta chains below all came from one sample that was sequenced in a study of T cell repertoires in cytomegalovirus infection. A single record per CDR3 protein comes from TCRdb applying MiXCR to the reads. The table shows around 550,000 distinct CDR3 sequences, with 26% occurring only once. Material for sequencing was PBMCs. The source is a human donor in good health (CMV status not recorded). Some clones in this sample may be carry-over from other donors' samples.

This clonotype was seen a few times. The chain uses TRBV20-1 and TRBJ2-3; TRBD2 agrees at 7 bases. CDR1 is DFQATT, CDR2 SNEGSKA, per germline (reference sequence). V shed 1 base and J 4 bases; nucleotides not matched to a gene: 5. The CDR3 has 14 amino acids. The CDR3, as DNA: TGCAGTGCTAGAGGGGGAGGGCCCTCAGATACGCAGTATTTT. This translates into CSARGGGPSDTQYF.

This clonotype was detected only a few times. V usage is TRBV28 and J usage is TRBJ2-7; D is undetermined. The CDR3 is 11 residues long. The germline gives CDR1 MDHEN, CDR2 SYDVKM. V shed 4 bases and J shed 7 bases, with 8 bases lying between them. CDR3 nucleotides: TGTGCCAGCAGTTATGATAGGGAGCAGTACTTC. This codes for CASSYDREQYF.

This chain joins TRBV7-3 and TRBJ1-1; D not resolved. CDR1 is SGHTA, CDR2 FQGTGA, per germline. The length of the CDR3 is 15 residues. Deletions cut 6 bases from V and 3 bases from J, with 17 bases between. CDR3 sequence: CASRSPSSGHTEAFF. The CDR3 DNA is TGTGCCAGCAGATCCCCCTCTAGCGGGCACACTGAAGCTTTCTTT.

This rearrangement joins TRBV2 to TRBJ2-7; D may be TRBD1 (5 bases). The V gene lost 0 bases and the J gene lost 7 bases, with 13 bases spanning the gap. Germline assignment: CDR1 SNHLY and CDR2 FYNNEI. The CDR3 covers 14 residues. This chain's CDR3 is CASSEAGRVGEQYF. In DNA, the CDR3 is TGTGCCAGCAGTGAAGCGGGCAGGGTGGGTGAGCAGTACTTC. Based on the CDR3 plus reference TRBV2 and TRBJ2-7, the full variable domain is EPEVTQTPSHQVTQMGQEVILRCVPISNHLYFYWYRQILGQKVEFLVSFYNNEISEKSEIFDDQFSVERPDGSNFTLKIRSTKLEDSAMYFCASSEAGRVGEQYFGPGTRLTVT.

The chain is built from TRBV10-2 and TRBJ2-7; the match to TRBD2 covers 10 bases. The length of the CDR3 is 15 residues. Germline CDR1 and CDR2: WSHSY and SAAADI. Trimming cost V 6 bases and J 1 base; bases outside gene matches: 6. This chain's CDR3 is CASSPGTSDSYEQYV. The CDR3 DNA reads TGCGCCAGCAGCCCCGGGACTAGCGATTCCTACGAGCAGTACGTC.

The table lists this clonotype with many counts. CDR3 in amino acids: CASTPRGGQRAEAFF. The CDR3 region has the DNA TGTGCCAGCACCCCCCGCGGGGGTCAGAGGGCTGAAGCTTTCTTT. V is TRBV12-3 or TRBV12-4 and J is TRBJ1-1; tentative D call: TRBD1 (5 bases). V lost 7 bases and J lost 6, with 21 bases in between. The CDR3 is 15 residues long.

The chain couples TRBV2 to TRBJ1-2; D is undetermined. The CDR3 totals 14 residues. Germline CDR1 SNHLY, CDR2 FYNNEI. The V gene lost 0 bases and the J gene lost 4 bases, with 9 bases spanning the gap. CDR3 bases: TGTGCCAGCAGTGAAGCCGAAAACACCTATGGCTACACCTTC. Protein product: CASSEAENTYGYTF. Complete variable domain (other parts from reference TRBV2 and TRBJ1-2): EPEVTQTPSHQVTQMGQEVILRCVPISNHLYFYWYRQILGQKVEFLVSFYNNEISEKSEIFDDQFSVERPDGSNFTLKIRSTKLEDSAMYFCASSEAENTYGYTFGSGTRLTVV.

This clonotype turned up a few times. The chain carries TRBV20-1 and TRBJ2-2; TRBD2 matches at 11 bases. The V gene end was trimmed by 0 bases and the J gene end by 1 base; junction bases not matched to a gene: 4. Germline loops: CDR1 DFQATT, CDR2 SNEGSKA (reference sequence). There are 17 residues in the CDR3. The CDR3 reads CSAREPGTSGNTGELFF. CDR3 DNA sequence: TGCAGTGCTAGAGAGCCCGGGACTAGCGGGAACACCGGGGAGCTGTTTTTT.

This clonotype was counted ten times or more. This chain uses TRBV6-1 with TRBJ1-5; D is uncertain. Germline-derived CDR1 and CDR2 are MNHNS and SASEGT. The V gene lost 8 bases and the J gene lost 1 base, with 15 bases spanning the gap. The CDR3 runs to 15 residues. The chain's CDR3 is CASARAIESNQPQHF. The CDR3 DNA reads TGTGCCAGCGCGCGGGCCATCGAAAGCAATCAGCCCCAGCATTTT.

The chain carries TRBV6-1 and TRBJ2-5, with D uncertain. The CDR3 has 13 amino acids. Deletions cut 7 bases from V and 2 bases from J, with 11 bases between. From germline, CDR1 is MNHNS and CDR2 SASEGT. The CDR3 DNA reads TGTGCCAGCACCTGGACCGTGCAAGAGACCCAGTACTTC. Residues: CASTWTVQETQYF.

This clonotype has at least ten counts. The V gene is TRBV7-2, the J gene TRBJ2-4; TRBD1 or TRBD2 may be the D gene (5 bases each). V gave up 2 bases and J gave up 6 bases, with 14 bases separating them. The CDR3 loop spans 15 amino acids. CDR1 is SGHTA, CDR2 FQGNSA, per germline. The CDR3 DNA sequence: TGTGCCAGCAGCTTATCCCCTGCAGGGAGAAACATTCAGTACTTC. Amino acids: CASSLSPAGRNIQYF.

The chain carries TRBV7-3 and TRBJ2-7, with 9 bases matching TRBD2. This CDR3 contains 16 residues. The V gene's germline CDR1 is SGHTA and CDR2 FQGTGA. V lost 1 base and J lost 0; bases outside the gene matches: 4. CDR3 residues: CASSLRPSGVSYEQYF. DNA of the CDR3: TGTGCCAGCAGCTTAAGGCCTAGCGGGGTCTCCTACGAGCAGTACTTC.

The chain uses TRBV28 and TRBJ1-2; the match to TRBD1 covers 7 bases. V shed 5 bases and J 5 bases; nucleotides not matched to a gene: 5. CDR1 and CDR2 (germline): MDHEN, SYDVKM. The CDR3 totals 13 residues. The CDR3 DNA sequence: TGTGCCAGCAGTGGGGGACAGACGTATGGCTACACCTTC. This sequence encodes CASSGGQTYGYTF.

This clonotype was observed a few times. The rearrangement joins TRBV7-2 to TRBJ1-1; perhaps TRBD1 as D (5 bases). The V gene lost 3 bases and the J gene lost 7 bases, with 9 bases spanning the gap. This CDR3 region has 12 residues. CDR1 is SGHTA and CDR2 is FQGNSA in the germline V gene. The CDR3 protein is CASSFNRGEAFF. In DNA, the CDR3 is TGTGCCAGCAGCTTTAATAGGGGTGAAGCTTTCTTT.

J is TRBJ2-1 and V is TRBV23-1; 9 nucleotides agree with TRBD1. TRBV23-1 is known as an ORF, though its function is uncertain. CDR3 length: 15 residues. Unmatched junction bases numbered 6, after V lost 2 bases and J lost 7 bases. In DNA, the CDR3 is TGCGCCAGCAGTCAAAAACAGGGGGCAAGGAATGAGCAGTTCTTC. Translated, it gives CASSQKQGARNEQFF.

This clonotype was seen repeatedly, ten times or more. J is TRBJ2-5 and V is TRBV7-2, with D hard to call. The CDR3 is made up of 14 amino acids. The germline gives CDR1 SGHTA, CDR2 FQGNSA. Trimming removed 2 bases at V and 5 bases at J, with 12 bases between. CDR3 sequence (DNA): TGTGCCAGCAGCTTAATCGTGGCGGAGGAGACCCAGTACTTC. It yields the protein CASSLIVAEETQYF.

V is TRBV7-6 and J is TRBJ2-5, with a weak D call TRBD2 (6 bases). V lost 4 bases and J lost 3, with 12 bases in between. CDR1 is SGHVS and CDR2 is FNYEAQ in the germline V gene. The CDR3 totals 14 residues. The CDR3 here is CASSSWDSEETQYF. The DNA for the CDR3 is TGTGCCAGCAGCTCCTGGGACTCCGAAGAGACCCAGTACTTC.

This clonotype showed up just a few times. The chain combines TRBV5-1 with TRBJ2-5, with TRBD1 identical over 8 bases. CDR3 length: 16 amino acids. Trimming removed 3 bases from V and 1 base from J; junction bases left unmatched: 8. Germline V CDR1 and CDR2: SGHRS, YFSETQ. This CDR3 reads CASSSGTTGGQETQYF. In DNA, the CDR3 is TGCGCCAGCAGCTCCGGAACCACAGGGGGCCAAGAGACCCAGTACTTC.

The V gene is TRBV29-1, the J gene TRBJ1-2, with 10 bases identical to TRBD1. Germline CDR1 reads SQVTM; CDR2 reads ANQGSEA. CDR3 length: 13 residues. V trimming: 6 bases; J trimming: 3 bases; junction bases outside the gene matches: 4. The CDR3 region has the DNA TGCAGCGTCGCCGGGACAGGGGACTATGGCTACACCTTC. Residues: CSVAGTGDYGYTF.

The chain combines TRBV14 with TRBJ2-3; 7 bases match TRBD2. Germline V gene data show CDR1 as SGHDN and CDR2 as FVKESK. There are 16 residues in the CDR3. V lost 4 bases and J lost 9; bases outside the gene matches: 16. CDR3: CASSLTTAGAFRTQYF. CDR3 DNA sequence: TGTGCCAGCAGCCTCACCACGGCGGGAGCTTTCCGAACGCAGTATTTT.

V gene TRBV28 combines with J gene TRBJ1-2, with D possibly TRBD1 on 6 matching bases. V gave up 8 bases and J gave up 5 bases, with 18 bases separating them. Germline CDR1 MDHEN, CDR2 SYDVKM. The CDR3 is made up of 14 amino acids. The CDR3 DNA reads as TGTGCCAGCCGTCGACAGGCCGGGGGATATGGCTACACCTTC. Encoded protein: CASRRQAGGYGYTF.